Each of the 21 T cell receptor beta chains below was sequenced from the same sample in a study of Graves' ophthalmopathy and Graves' hyperthyroidism. Amplified material comprised TCR beta CDR3 regions derived from RNA transcripts. An initial RT-PCR round employing HTBI primers preceded a second-round multiplex PCR. Via MiXCR, TCRdb re-called the multiplex PCR reads, giving one row per CDR3 protein. The table has 200,000 to 250,000 distinct CDR3 sequences, less than 30% seen once. Sequencing used peripheral blood. These receptors were collected from a man aged 45-65 years with Graves' ophthalmopathy.

The chain has TRBV6-5 and TRBJ2-7; 7 nucleotides line up with TRBD1. Trimming cost V 4 bases and J 3 bases; bases outside gene matches: 15. CDR1 is MNHEY, CDR2 SVGAGI, per germline. The CDR3 consists of 17 residues. The CDR3 spells CASSLRDPGTALYEQYF. CDR3 sequence (DNA): TGTGCCAGCAGTTTAAGGGATCCCGGGACAGCTCTCTACGAGCAGTACTTC.

Ten or more counts support this clonotype. The rearrangement links TRBV29-1 to TRBJ1-2; the D gene is possibly TRBD1 (5 bases). V shed 2 bases and J shed 5 bases, with 9 bases lying between them. There are 12 residues in the CDR3. Germline assignment: CDR1 SQVTM and CDR2 ANQGSEA. The CDR3: CSVERGGYGYTF. In DNA, the CDR3 is TGCAGCGTTGAAAGGGGCGGGTATGGCTACACCTTC. Full variable domain (rest looked up from reference TRBV29-1 and TRBJ1-2): SAVISQKPSRDICQRGTSLTIQCQVDSQVTMMFWYRQQPGQSLTLIATANQGSEATYESGFVIDKFPISRPNLTFSTLTVSNMSPEDSSIYLCSVERGGYGYTFGSGTRLTVV.

The sample holds many counts of this clonotype. The V gene is TRBV11-2, the J gene TRBJ2-2, with 9 bases identical to TRBD1. The V gene's germline CDR1 is SGHAT and CDR2 FQNNGV. V shed 5 bases, J shed 6 bases, and the junction held 7 bases outside the gene matches. CDR3 length: 15 amino acids. DNA of the CDR3: TGTGCCAGCAGCCCCGGGACAGGGTTTTCCGGGGAGCTGTTTTTT. This codes for CASSPGTGFSGELFF.

V is TRBV28 and J is TRBJ2-7; D is undetermined. CDR1 and CDR2 (germline): MDHEN, SYDVKM. The CDR3 is made up of 15 amino acids. V was pared by 7 bases and J by 5 bases, with 21 bases between. The CDR3 DNA is TGTGCCAGCACCGAACCCCTCTCGGGTTTCGACGAGCAGTACTTC. This codes for CASTEPLSGFDEQYF.

This clonotype has a count of ten or more. The V gene is TRBV10-3, the J gene TRBJ2-5, with a possible D match to TRBD2 (6 bases). Trimming pared 0 bases from V and 4 bases from J, leaving 9 bases between. There are 14 residues in the CDR3. CDR1 ENHRY and CDR2 SYGVKD come from the germline V gene. The CDR3 spells CAISESQGGETQYF. CDR3 nucleotides: TGTGCCATCAGTGAGTCCCAGGGAGGAGAGACCCAGTACTTC.

The gene calls are TRBV7-4 and TRBJ1-5; D is uncertain. In germline, CDR1 is SGHVT, CDR2 SQSDAQ. V was cut by 1 base and J by 2 bases, with 9 bases left in between. This CDR3 has 15 amino acids. The CDR3 here is CASSLGRTGNQPQHF. CDR3 nucleotide sequence: TGTGCCAGCAGCTTAGGTCGGACTGGCAATCAGCCCCAGCATTTT.

This clonotype came up many times. CDR3: CASTIGQGQVGYTEAFF. DNA of the CDR3: TGTGCCAGCACAATAGGACAGGGGCAAGTCGGATACACTGAAGCTTTCTTT. This sequence joins TRBV6-4 and TRBJ1-1, with TRBD1 identical over 9 bases. The CDR3 sequence is 17 residues long. Looked up from germline, CDR1 is MRHNA and CDR2 is SNTAGT. Trimming removed 7 bases from V and 3 bases from J; junction bases left unmatched: 15.

V usage is TRBV12-3 or TRBV12-4 and J usage is TRBJ1-1, with D unclear. This CDR3 is 13 amino acids long. V was pared by 6 bases and J by 1 base, with 9 bases between. The CDR3 region is CASSDTTNTEAFF. The DNA of the CDR3 is TGTGCCAGCAGCGACACAACGAACACTGAAGCTTTCTTT.

This clonotype was seen at least ten times. The V gene is TRBV7-9, the J gene TRBJ1-6; D is uncertain. Germline CDR1 reads SEHNR; CDR2 reads FQNEAQ (reference sequence). V lost 5 bases to trimming and J lost 10 bases, with 15 bases between them. This CDR3 is 14 amino acids long. The CDR3 spells CASSPHEVRSPLHF. The CDR3 DNA reads as TGTGCCAGCAGCCCCCACGAGGTTCGGTCACCCCTCCACTTT.

This chain uses TRBV9 with TRBJ2-5, with no clear D. Trimming removed 2 bases from V and 4 bases from J, with 15 bases in between. The CDR3 is 15 residues long. The V gene's germline CDR1 is SGDLS and CDR2 YYNGEE. The CDR3 nucleotides are TGTGCCAGCAGCGTTCGGAGCAGCGACATAGAGACCCAGTACTTC. This encodes CASSVRSSDIETQYF.

This clonotype was recorded at least ten times. The chain recombines TRBV10-1 with TRBJ2-2, with unresolved D. Trimming took 5 bases from V and 5 from J, leaving 6 bases between them. Germline CDR1 is WNHNN and CDR2 is SYGVQD (reference sequence). The CDR3 consists of 12 residues. The DNA for the CDR3 is TGCGCCAGCAGTAGTTGGACCGGGGAGCTGTTTTTT. It yields the protein CASSSWTGELFF.

This clonotype was counted many times. CDR3 in amino acids: CASMGASVYEQYF. In DNA, the CDR3 is TGTGCCAGCATGGGGGCTAGCGTCTACGAGCAGTACTTC. The genes are TRBV6-2 or TRBV6-3 and TRBJ2-7, with D perhaps TRBD1 or TRBD2 (6 bases each). V shed 7 bases and J shed 3 bases, with 13 bases lying between them. This CDR3 is built from 13 residues. Germline CDR1 MNHEY, CDR2 SVGEGT.

The table lists this clonotype with many counts. The J gene is TRBJ2-7, the V gene TRBV11-2, with TRBD2 matching 11 bases. CDR3 size: 15 residues. The germline V gene encodes CDR1 SGHAT and CDR2 FQNNGV. V lost 5 bases and J lost 2; bases outside the gene matches: 5. CDR3 nucleotide sequence: TGTGCCAGCAGCCCGTTACTAGCGGGAGCCTACGAGCAGTACTTC. Its translation: CASSPLLAGAYEQYF.

The chain has TRBV29-1 and TRBJ2-5, with 11 bases aligning to TRBD2. The CDR3 extends over 13 amino acids. Germline assignment: CDR1 SQVTM and CDR2 ANQGSEA. Unmatched junction bases numbered 4, after V lost 6 bases and J lost 4 bases. The CDR3 DNA reads TGCAGCGTGGCAGGACTAGCGGGAGAGACCCAGTACTTC. Its protein product is CSVAGLAGETQYF.

This clonotype was detected ten times or more. The V and J genes are TRBV7-2 and TRBJ2-5; the match to TRBD2 covers 8 bases. Germline V CDR1 and CDR2: SGHTA, FQGNSA. Unmatched junction bases numbered 12, after V lost 6 bases and J lost 3 bases. The CDR3 consists of 16 residues. CDR3 DNA: TGTGCCAGCAGACTATGGGGTCTCGGGGGGGAAGAGACCCAGTACTTC. Its translation is CASRLWGLGGEETQYF.

The rearrangement uses TRBV27 and TRBJ1-2; no definite D call. Germline loops: CDR1 MNHEY, CDR2 SMNVEV (reference sequence). V lost 7 bases and J lost 4, with 16 bases in between. The CDR3 is 14 residues long. The CDR3 region is CASTSNPGFYGYTF. The CDR3 nucleotides are TGTGCCAGCACTTCAAATCCAGGCTTCTATGGCTACACCTTC.

This chain connects TRBV30 to TRBJ2-5, with D maybe TRBD2 (7 bases). The CDR3 extends over 14 amino acids. V lost 0 bases and J lost 7, with 15 bases in between. From germline, CDR1 is GTSNPN and CDR2 SVGIG (reference sequence). CDR3 bases: TGTGCCTGGAGTGTACAGGGAGGGTTTGGGACCCAGTACTTC. It codes for CAWSVQGGFGTQYF.

A note on this clonotype: Being one base from a much bigger clone, this may be a read error. V is TRBV9 and J is TRBJ2-2; 7 bases align to TRBD1. The ends lost 0 bases at V and 4 bases at J; junction bases unmatched: 6. Per the germline V gene, CDR1 is SGDLS and CDR2 is YYNGEE. The CDR3 consists of 16 residues. CDR3 DNA sequence: TGTGCCAGCAGCGTAGCTTCCAGGGGGAGCACCGGGGAGCTGTTTTTT. This sequence encodes CASSVASRGSTGELFF.

V usage is TRBV27 and J usage is TRBJ1-1, with 7 bases identical to TRBD1. Trimming removed 5 bases from V and 3 bases from J; junction bases left unmatched: 6. CDR1 is MNHEY and CDR2 is SMNVEV in the germline V gene (reference sequence). CDR3 length: 14 amino acids. CDR3 region: CASSAIDRDTEAFF. Written as DNA, the CDR3 is TGTGCCAGCAGTGCAATCGACAGGGACACTGAAGCTTTCTTT.

This clonotype was picked up many times. V gene TRBV11-2 combines with J gene TRBJ1-1; 7 nucleotides line up with TRBD1. This CDR3 has 14 residues. From germline, CDR1 is SGHAT and CDR2 FQNNGV. J was trimmed by 6 bases and V by 2 bases; bases with no gene match: 6. The CDR3 DNA reads TGTGCCAGCAGCTTAACAGGGGTTGATGCTGAAGCTTTCTTT. Its translation: CASSLTGVDAEAFF.

This clonotype has ten or more counts. The chain employs TRBV5-6 and TRBJ2-2; a possible D gene is TRBD2 (5 bases). With 0 bases removed from V and 0 bases from J, the gap between germline ends came to 9 bases. The germline V gene has CDR1 SGHDT and CDR2 YYEEEE. The CDR3 totals 16 residues. The CDR3 region is CASSLVPGTNTGELFF. CDR3 coding DNA: TGTGCCAGCAGCTTGGTTCCGGGGACGAACACCGGGGAGCTGTTTTTT.